Below, 9 T cell receptor beta chains from the same sample are listed, as sequenced in a study of blood T cell repertoires in COVID-19. TCRdb keeps only in-frame clones here, not all; method: immunoSEQ multiplex PCR. The table has roughly 53,000 clones, around nine tenths seen once; the top ten hold about 8.6%. Sequencing was done on a sample of peripheral blood. These receptors were taken from a woman in her thirties or forties with active COVID-19.

The rearrangement links TRBV7-9 to TRBJ2-5; possible D gene TRBD2, 5 bases. V lost 5 bases and J 4 bases, leaving 20 bases between the germline ends. Germline values: CDR1 SEHNR, CDR2 FQNEAQ (reference sequence). The CDR3 has 16 residues. This CDR3 reads CASSPPQTGSLETQYF. The CDR3 nucleotides read TGTGCCAGCAGCCCCCCCCAGACGGGGAGCCTAGAGACCCAGTACTTC.

The chain carries TRBV5-1 and TRBJ1-4, with 10 bases identical to TRBD1. The CDR3 loop spans 17 amino acids. Germline CDR1 SGHRS, CDR2 YFSETQ. The V segment lost 4 bases and the J segment 6 bases; nucleotides outside the gene matches: 12. DNA for the CDR3: TGCGCCAGCAGCCTTGGGACAGGGGTGCCTGGGCATGAAAAACTGTTTTTT. Amino acid sequence: CASSLGTGVPGHEKLFF.

The chain links TRBV19 to TRBJ2-7; D perhaps matches TRBD2 (6 bases). The CDR3 consists of 13 residues. Trimming cost V 2 bases and J 3 bases, with 8 bases left between them. Per the germline V gene, CDR1 is LNHDA and CDR2 is SQIVND (reference sequence). The CDR3 sequence: CASSIRGDYEQYF. The CDR3 DNA is TGTGCCAGTAGTATACGCGGGGACTACGAGCAGTACTTC.

The chain combines TRBV15 with TRBJ2-5; D ambiguous. This CDR3 has 13 residues. V was clipped by 1 base and J by 1 base, with 4 bases between them. The germline V gene has CDR1 LNHNV and CDR2 YYDKDF (reference sequence). The chain's CDR3 is CATSRVAQETQYF. In nucleotides, the CDR3 is TGTGCCACCAGCAGAGTGGCCCAAGAGACCCAGTACTTC. Full variable domain (remainder filled in from reference TRBV15 and TRBJ2-5): DAMVIQNPRYQVTQFGKPVTLSCSQTLNHNVMYWYQQKSSQAPKLLFHYYDKDFNNEADTPDNFQSRRPNTSFCFLDIRSPGLGDTAMYLCATSRVAQETQYFGPGTRLLVL.

Worth noting for this clone: An end of the junction does not agree with germline; a read error may underlie this. This chain links TRBV5-1 with TRBJ1-5, with D possibly being TRBD1 (6 bases). Germline CDR1 reads SGHRS; CDR2 reads YFSETQ. This CDR3 is 14 amino acids long. CDR3 DNA sequence: TGCGCCAGCAGCTTGGGGGGGACAAATCAGCTCCAGCATTTT. As protein: CASSLGGTNQLQHF.

The chain is built from TRBV3-1 (or the pseudogene TRBV3-2) and TRBJ1-2; 7 bases align to TRBD1. V lost 0 bases to trimming and J lost 8 bases; unmatched junction nucleotides: 6. Germline lookup yields CDR1 LGHDT and CDR2 YNNKEL (reference sequence). The length of the CDR3 is 14 residues. Written as DNA, the CDR3 is TGTGCCAGCAGCCAAGATAACAGGGGCAGGGGCTACACCTTC. Translating it yields CASSQDNRGRGYTF.

The rearrangement links TRBV6-5 to TRBJ1-3; D uncertain. CDR3 size: 14 residues. Germline CDR1 reads MNHEY; CDR2 reads SVGAGI. The V end lost 6 bases, the J end lost 4 bases, and 13 bases lay between the germline ends. The CDR3 spells CASRTAYLGNTIYF. The DNA of the CDR3 is TGTGCCAGCAGAACAGCCTACCTGGGAAACACCATATATTTT.

This clone showed up just once. The chain links TRBV27 to TRBJ2-2; maybe TRBD2 (6 bases). The CDR3 is made up of 18 amino acids. V lost 6 bases, J lost 2 bases, and 22 bases lay in between. Per the germline V gene, CDR1 is MNHEY and CDR2 is SMNVEV (reference sequence). As DNA, the CDR3 is TGTGCCAGCAGAGACTTTCGAGTCGGGGGTAAAAACACCGGGGAGCTGTTTTTT. Its protein is CASRDFRVGGKNTGELFF.

The chain is built from TRBV5-5 and TRBJ2-3, with 8 bases matching TRBD1. Per germline, CDR1 SGHKS and CDR2 YYEKEE (reference sequence). This CDR3 comprises 13 residues. V lost 4 bases and J lost 4; bases outside the gene matches: 2. This CDR3 reads CASSRDRPDTQYF. In nucleotides, the CDR3 is TGTGCCAGCAGCCGGGACAGGCCAGATACGCAGTATTTT.